These T cell receptor beta chains were read from a single sample in a study of vaccination and CD4 T cells after COVID-19. Via MiXCR, TCRdb re-called the PCR reads, giving one row per CDR3 protein. The repertoire includes roughly 20,000 distinct CDR3 sequences, 38% of them detected once, and about 4.5% sits in the top ten. Which antigens these TCRs recognize remains unknown. The sample was CD4+ T cells from blood, cultured in vitro, taken before SARS-CoV-2 vaccination. The receptors were sampled from a human donor who had recovered from COVID-19. The CDR3 runs from the conserved cysteine through the conserved F or W. The D gene is left open where the match is weak. Only some rows state a clone size, as once, few, many or a class for expanded clones.

V gene	J gene	clone size	D gene	CDR3 protein	CDR3 DNA
TRBV20-1	TRBJ2-1	NA	NA	CSATDGESYNEQFF	TGCAGTGCGACGGACGGGGAAAGTTACAATGAGCAGTTCTTC
TRBV20-1	TRBJ1-2	NA	NA	CSAREQDPTLGYTF	TGCAGTGCTAGAGAGCAGGACCCGACCTTGGGCTACACCTTC
TRBV20-1	TRBJ2-2	NA	TRBD1	CSARAGTGNTGELFF	TGCAGTGCTAGAGCCGGGACAGGGAACACCGGGGAGCTGTTTTTT
TRBV7-2	TRBJ2-7	few	NA	CASSLVPGASYEQYF	TGTGCCAGCAGCTTAGTCCCGGGGGCGTCCTACGAGCAGTACTTC
TRBV7-6	TRBJ2-3	NA	NA	CASSSDSLTRADTQYF	TGTGCCAGCAGCTCGGACTCCTTAACCCGGGCAGATACGCAGTATTTT
TRBV5-6	TRBJ2-3	NA	TRBD2	CASSLYSGGVKDTQYF	TGTGCCAGCAGCTTATATAGCGGGGGGGTGAAAGATACGCAGTATTTT
TRBV27	TRBJ1-1	NA	NA	CASSDRRGGEAFF	TGTGCCAGCAGTGACCGGAGGGGAGGTGAAGCTTTCTTT
TRBV7-2	TRBJ1-2	NA	TRBD1	CASSLSPQGGGYTF	TGTGCCAGCAGCTTATCACCCCAAGGGGGCGGCTACACCTTC
TRBV7-6	TRBJ2-5	few	TRBD1	CASSTTGERKTQYF	TGTGCCAGCAGCACCACAGGGGAGAGGAAGACCCAGTACTTC
TRBV19	TRBJ1-1	NA	NA	CASSPRQKNTEAFF	TGTGCCAGTAGTCCACGACAGAAGAACACTGAAGCTTTCTTT
TRBV7-9	TRBJ2-7	few	NA	CASSLDTGTYEQYF	TGTGCCAGCAGCTTAGACACAGGGACCTACGAGCAGTACTTC
TRBV7-2	TRBJ1-2	NA	NA	CASSLGTRGYTF	TGTGCCAGCAGCTTAGGGACTCGCGGCTACACCTTC
TRBV7-3	TRBJ2-3	NA	TRBD2	CASSLDGTSGRTDTQYF	TGTGCCAGCAGCTTAGATGGGACTAGCGGGCGCACAGATACGCAGTATTTT
TRBV29-1	TRBJ2-4	NA	NA	CSVAAGAVNIQYF	TGCAGCGTTGCCGCAGGGGCGGTAAACATTCAGTACTTC
TRBV6-5	TRBJ2-1	NA	NA	CASSSEKGGHNEQFF	TGTGCCAGCAGTTCCGAAAAGGGGGGGCACAATGAGCAGTTCTTC
TRBV20-1	TRBJ2-1	NA	TRBD2	CSVGSGTSPVSSYNEQFF	TGCAGTGTCGGATCGGGGACTAGTCCAGTAAGCTCCTACAATGAGCAGTTCTTC
TRBV12-3/TRBV12-4	TRBJ2-3	NA	TRBD2	CASSFSGGHITDTQYF	TGTGCCAGCAGTTTTTCGGGAGGGCATATCACAGATACGCAGTATTTT
TRBV7-2	TRBJ1-1	NA	NA	CASSLVHSNTEAFF	TGTGCCAGCAGCTTAGTCCACTCGAACACTGAAGCTTTCTTT
TRBV6-1	TRBJ2-6	few	TRBD1	CASSRGQGSAGANVLTF	TGTGCCAGCAGTCGCGGACAGGGGAGTGCTGGGGCCAACGTCCTGACTTTC
TRBV6-2/TRBV6-3	TRBJ2-1	NA	NA	CASSYGGEGYNEQFF	TGTGCCAGCAGTTACGGCGGGGAAGGATACAATGAGCAGTTCTTC
TRBV20-1	TRBJ1-4	NA	NA	CSAKNSTNEKLFF	TGCAGTGCTAAGAACTCAACTAATGAAAAACTGTTTTTT
TRBV4-3	TRBJ1-6	NA	NA	CASSQDSVGDSPLHF	TGCGCCAGCAGCCAAGATAGCGTAGGGGATTCACCCCTCCACTTT
TRBV19	TRBJ1-2	NA	NA	CASSTLTGRGGFGYTF	TGTGCCAGTAGTACACTAACCGGAAGGGGTGGATTCGGCTACACCTTC
TRBV24-1	TRBJ2-7	NA	NA	CATSARDEQYF	TGTGCCACCAGTGCTCGAGACGAGCAGTACTTC
TRBV6-1	TRBJ2-1	NA	TRBD1	CASSDGGQAFSYNEQFF	TGTGCCAGCAGTGACGGCGGACAGGCCTTCTCCTACAATGAGCAGTTCTTC
TRBV6-1	TRBJ2-3	few	TRBD2	CASRNSGGIRTDTQYF	TGTGCCAGCAGGAATAGCGGGGGGATACGCACAGATACGCAGTATTTT
TRBV20-1	TRBJ1-1	medium-sized	NA	CSARKGNTEAFF	TGCAGTGCTAGGAAGGGGAACACTGAAGCTTTCTTT
TRBV24-1	TRBJ2-1	NA	NA	CATSDRGAPKAYNEQFF	TGTGCCACCAGTGATCGGGGAGCCCCTAAAGCCTACAATGAGCAGTTCTTC
TRBV6-5	TRBJ1-1	large	NA	CASSYSGMYTEAFF	TGTGCCAGCAGTTATTCAGGGATGTACACTGAAGCTTTCTTT
TRBV20-1	TRBJ2-7	NA	TRBD1	CSASIPQGSGEQYF	TGCAGTGCTTCTATACCACAGGGGAGTGGCGAGCAGTACTTC
TRBV6-1	TRBJ2-2	NA	NA	CASIRAGPGELFF	TGTGCCAGCATAAGGGCCGGCCCCGGGGAGCTGTTTTTT
TRBV6-2/TRBV6-3	TRBJ2-3	few	TRBD1	CASSYIQGARDTQYF	TGTGCCAGCAGTTACATCCAGGGGGCAAGGGATACGCAGTATTTT
TRBV6-2/TRBV6-3	TRBJ1-5	NA	NA	CASTRDGHSNQPQHF	TGTGCCAGCACCAGGGACGGACATAGCAATCAGCCCCAGCATTTT
TRBV7-3	TRBJ2-2	NA	TRBD1	CASSLGTTGGNTGELFF	TGTGCCAGCAGCTTAGGGACGACAGGGGGTAACACCGGGGAGCTGTTTTTT
TRBV6-1	TRBJ1-6	NA	NA	CATVKTGNSPLHF	TGTGCCACAGTGAAGACGGGGAATTCACCCCTCCACTTT
TRBV20-1	TRBJ1-1	few	NA	CSAHPRGVNTEAFF	TGCAGTGCGCATCCTCGAGGGGTGAACACTGAAGCTTTCTTT
TRBV12-3/TRBV12-4	TRBJ1-5	NA	TRBD1	CASSFGQVDQPQHF	TGTGCCAGCAGTTTCGGACAGGTCGATCAGCCCCAGCATTTT
TRBV6-2/TRBV6-3	TRBJ1-5	NA	NA	CASSYMSNWDNQPQHF	TGTGCCAGCAGTTATATGTCGAACTGGGACAATCAGCCCCAGCATTTT
TRBV12-3/TRBV12-4	TRBJ2-5	medium-sized	TRBD2	CASSMTSGSGKTQYF	TGTGCCAGCAGTATGACTAGCGGGAGTGGAAAGACCCAGTACTTC
TRBV6-1	TRBJ1-6	medium-sized	TRBD1	CATRDRGTIRHNSPLHF	TGTGCCACCCGGGACAGGGGTACTATTAGACATAATTCACCCCTCCACTTT